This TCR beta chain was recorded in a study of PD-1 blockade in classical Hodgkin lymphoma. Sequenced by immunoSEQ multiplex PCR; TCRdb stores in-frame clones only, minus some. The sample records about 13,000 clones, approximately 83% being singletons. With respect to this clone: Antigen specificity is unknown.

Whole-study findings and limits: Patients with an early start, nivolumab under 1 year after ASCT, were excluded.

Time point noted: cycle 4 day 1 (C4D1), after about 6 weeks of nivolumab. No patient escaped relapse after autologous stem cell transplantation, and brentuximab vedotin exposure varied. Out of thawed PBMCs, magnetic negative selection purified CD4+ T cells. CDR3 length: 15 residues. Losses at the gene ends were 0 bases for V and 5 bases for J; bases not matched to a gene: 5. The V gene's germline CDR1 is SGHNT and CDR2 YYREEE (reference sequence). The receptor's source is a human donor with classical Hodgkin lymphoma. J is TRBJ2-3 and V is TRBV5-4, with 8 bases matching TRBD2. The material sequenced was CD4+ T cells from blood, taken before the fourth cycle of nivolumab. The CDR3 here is CASSLEAGDKDTQYF. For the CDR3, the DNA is TGTGCCAGCAGCTTGGAAGCGGGAGACAAAGATACGCAGTATTTT.